This is a list of T cell receptor beta chains from one sample in a study of post-analysis software for immune sequencing data. TCRdb itself ran the PCR reads through MiXCR, one entry per CDR3 protein. The sample contains roughly 400,000 distinct CDR3 sequences, about 40% of which appear only once. Sequences were obtained from blood. These receptors were collected from a girl aged 2 to 9 with multiple sclerosis. Both conserved end residues are part of each CDR3. Each record gives: D gene, V gene, J gene, CDR3 protein. A D gene is named only where the DNA matches it firmly.

TRBD1	TRBV6-2/TRBV6-3	TRBJ2-1	CASSYSNRDRVYNEQFF
NA	TRBV7-9	TRBJ2-3	CASSLLRGQDTQYF
NA	TRBV5-5	TRBJ2-1	CASSLYQQDEQFF
NA	TRBV10-3	TRBJ1-5	CAISESLLQSNQPQHF
TRBD2	TRBV29-1	TRBJ2-7	CSVGLAGGRNEQYF
NA	TRBV20-1	TRBJ1-1	CTWGGNTEAFF
NA	TRBV6-5	TRBJ1-2	CASNEGGYGYGYTF
TRBD1	TRBV29-1	TRBJ2-7	CSVEGTGQGLQREQYF
TRBD1	TRBV28	TRBJ2-7	CASSPRRGRSYEQYF
NA	TRBV5-1	TRBJ2-7	CASKLRGSFSREQYF
NA	TRBV5-1	TRBJ1-2	CASSLIGVGYGYTF
TRBD2	TRBV5-1	TRBJ2-1	CASSLATVASGTNEQFF
TRBD1	TRBV7-2	TRBJ2-1	CASSQGTGWQFF
NA	TRBV20-1	TRBJ2-5	CSARGWGVETQYF
NA	TRBV11-3	TRBJ2-3	CASSLQGGLRDTQYF
TRBD2	TRBV7-7	TRBJ2-5	CASSQRTSGQETQYF
NA	TRBV5-6	TRBJ2-5	CASRLRQQQETQYF
NA	TRBV20-1	TRBJ2-1	CSARNLPEQFF
NA	TRBV5-6	TRBJ2-1	CASSFLADEQFF
TRBD2	TRBV4-1	TRBJ2-7	CASRVAGGNYEQYF
TRBD1	TRBV7-8	TRBJ2-7	CASSLEVTGGLNEQYF
TRBD2	TRBV11-3	TRBJ2-5	CASSPRPSGGETQYF
TRBD2	TRBV6-5	TRBJ2-3	CASSYSRWPGGKGTQYF
TRBD1	TRBV19	TRBJ1-2	CATLRYRGSYGYTF
TRBD1	TRBV7-9	TRBJ2-6	CASSLRRTGHPVLTF
TRBD2	TRBV7-2	NA	CASGSGTSFSEQYF
TRBD1	TRBV29-1	TRBJ2-5	CSVDTRDRGETQYF
NA	TRBV4-3	TRBJ2-7	CASSQEDEDVEQYF
NA	TRBV28	NA	CASSLLTGYEQYF
TRBD2	TRBV29-1	TRBJ2-1	CSTCQAGDNEQFF
NA	TRBV4-1	TRBJ2-7	CASSYPGLYEQYF
NA	TRBV13	TRBJ2-1	CASSLEKRVIHEQFF
TRBD2	TRBV5-1	TRBJ2-7	CASSSSGNHEQYF
NA	TRBV20-1	TRBJ1-1	CSARVRGWTEAFF
NA	TRBV5-1	TRBJ2-1	CASSLPSGYNEQFF
NA	TRBV12-3/TRBV12-4	TRBJ2-1	CASSLRWGPNEQFF
TRBD1	TRBV20-1	TRBJ2-4	CSAGTGAAKNIQYF
NA	TRBV11-2	TRBJ1-2	CASSSAVVMAGYGYTF
TRBD1	TRBV20-1	NA	CSAEKDRGHHEQYF
NA	TRBV11-2	TRBJ2-5	CASSLQTQETQYF
NA	TRBV7-3	TRBJ2-7	CASSLDGSSYEQYF
TRBD1	TRBV20-1	TRBJ2-5	CSAWDGRGETQYF
NA	TRBV12-3/TRBV12-4	TRBJ2-1	CASTRTSSYNEQFF
NA	TRBV29-1	TRBJ2-3	CSSTPIATSTDTQYF
NA	TRBV20-1	TRBJ2-3	CSAHRLYTDTQYF
NA	TRBV7-2	TRBJ2-7	CASSPGPQSYNEQYF
NA	TRBV20-1	TRBJ2-1	CSANALGASNNEQFF
TRBD1	TRBV24-1	TRBJ1-4	CATSDGGQGNEKLFF
NA	TRBV27	TRBJ2-3	CASSPERRYTDTQYF
TRBD2	TRBV20-1	NA	CSARVPGLAGLGETQYF
TRBD2	TRBV6-2/TRBV6-3	TRBJ2-5	CASNQPSGGYQETQYF
TRBD2	TRBV27	TRBJ2-1	CATQLRLAGVHEQFF
NA	TRBV29-1	TRBJ2-7	CSVEMGRREQYF
NA	TRBV7-9	NA	CASSVTGLRYEQYF
NA	TRBV30	TRBJ1-2	CAAGPGDGYGYTF
TRBD1	TRBV12-3/TRBV12-4	TRBJ1-5	CASSPGQGSNQPQHF
NA	TRBV12-3/TRBV12-4	TRBJ1-2	CASSLWGPSYGYTF